These T cell receptor beta chains were read from a single sample in a study of blood T cell repertoires in COVID-19. The table came from immunoSEQ multiplex PCR; TCRdb's copy has only in-frame clones and leaves some out. The data hold some 170,000 clones, with around 80% observed a single time. Source material: peripheral blood. All receptors come from a woman at least 80 years old with acute or convalescent COVID-19. Each CDR3 is given with its conserved first and last residue. Fields, in order: J gene, V gene, clone size, D gene, CDR3 protein, CDR3 DNA. A D gene is named only where the DNA matches it firmly. Clone size is shown for a subset of rows, as once, few, many or a class of expanded clone.

TRBJ2-3	TRBV5-6	.	.	CASSGQSTDTQYF	TGTGCCAGCAGCGGACAGAGTACAGATACGCAGTATTTT
TRBJ2-1	TRBV5-8	.	TRBD2	CASSYQGLAALEQFF	TGTGCCAGCAGCTACCAGGGACTAGCGGCTCTTGAGCAGTTCTTC
TRBJ2-7	TRBV7-8	.	.	CASSLGSRVSEQYF	TGTGCCAGCAGCTTAGGCTCGAGGGTAAGCGAGCAGTACTTC
TRBJ1-1	TRBV19	.	TRBD1	CASSIRDRVPEAFF	TGTGCCAGTAGTATCCGGGACAGGGTCCCTGAAGCTTTCTTT
TRBJ1-4	TRBV4-2	.	.	CASSQDPGWGDEKLFF	TGTGCCAGCAGCCAAGATCCGGGGTGGGGGGATGAAAAACTGTTTTTT
TRBJ2-3	TRBV19	.	.	CASKSSGSTDTQYF	TGTGCCAGTAAAAGCAGCGGGAGCACAGATACGCAGTATTTT
TRBJ1-1	TRBV19	few	TRBD1	CASSKQGANTEAFF	TGTGCCAGTAGTAAACAGGGGGCGAACACTGAAGCTTTCTTT
TRBJ1-5	TRBV27	.	.	CASSWGPNQPQHF	TGTGCCAGCAGTTGGGGGCCCAATCAGCCCCAGCATTTT
TRBJ1-5	TRBV3-1/TRBV3-2	once	TRBD1	CASSQTQGANQPQHF	TGTGCCAGCAGCCAAACACAGGGGGCAAATCAGCCCCAGCATTTT
TRBJ1-5	TRBV20-1	.	.	CSASRGILNQPQHF	TGCAGTGCTAGTAGAGGGATTCTCAATCAGCCCCAGCATTTT
TRBJ2-1	TRBV4-3	few	TRBD2	CASSQSSGGAYNEQFF	TGCGCCAGCAGCCAGTCTAGCGGGGGGGCCTACAATGAGCAGTTCTTC
TRBJ1-2	TRBV4-2	.	TRBD1	CASSQGTGFSSYTF	TGTGCCAGCAGCCAAGGGACAGGGTTTAGTAGCTACACCTTC
TRBJ2-1	TRBV5-1	.	TRBD2	CASSLAGDTYNEQFF	TGCGCCAGCAGCTTAGCGGGAGACACCTACAATGAGCAGTTCTTC
TRBJ1-4	TRBV3-1/TRBV3-2	.	.	CASSQPPDEKLFF	TGTGCCAGCAGCCAACCCCCCGATGAAAAACTGTTTTTT
TRBJ2-7	TRBV11-2	.	TRBD1	CASSLGQGAYEQYF	TGTGCCAGCAGCTTGGGACAGGGGGCCTACGAGCAGTACTTC
TRBJ2-4	TRBV5-8	.	TRBD2	CASSRAGGVAKNIQYF	TGTGCCAGCAGCCGAGCGGGAGGGGTAGCCAAAAACATTCAGTACTTC
TRBJ2-2	TRBV19	.	.	CASSIGGGRVGAGELFF	TGTGCCAGTAGTATTGGAGGTGGCCGGGTCGGGGCCGGGGAGCTGTTTTTT
TRBJ1-6	TRBV6-5	few	.	CASSYGRRRDSPLHF	TGTGCCAGCAGTTACGGGAGGCGAAGGGATTCACCCCTCCACTTT
TRBJ2-7	TRBV6-5	.	.	CASSRTRRKEQYF	TGTGCCAGCAGTAGGACTCGTCGGAAAGAGCAGTACTTC
TRBJ1-2	TRBV19	few	TRBD1	CASSRQGARGYTF	TGTGCCAGTAGCCGACAGGGGGCCCGTGGCTACACCTTC
TRBJ1-2	TRBV18	.	.	CASSFQDNYGYTF	TGTGCCAGCTCGTTTCAGGATAACTATGGCTACACCTTC
TRBJ2-5	TRBV11-3	.	.	CASSSGQIEETQYF	TGTGCCAGCAGCTCAGGACAGATCGAAGAGACCCAGTACTTC
TRBJ2-7	TRBV18	.	.	CASSPEGAEQYF	TGTGCCAGCTCACCGGAGGGGGCCGAGCAGTACTTC
TRBJ1-5	TRBV6-6	.	.	CASSTGFKRQPQHF	TGTGCCAGCAGTACAGGGTTCAAAAGGCAGCCCCAGCATTTT
TRBJ1-3	TRBV3-1/TRBV3-2	.	.	CASSQVGNTIYF	TGTGCCAGCAGCCAAGTAGGAAACACCATATATTTT
TRBJ2-1	TRBV3-1/TRBV3-2	.	.	CASSQASNEQFF	TGTGCCAGCAGCCAAGCTAGCAATGAGCAGTTCTTC
TRBJ1-3	TRBV19	once	.	CASSTTSGNTIYF	TGTGCCAGTAGTACTACGTCTGGAAACACCATATATTTT
TRBJ2-7	TRBV6-5	.	.	CASVGSSYEQYF	TGTGCCAGCGTTGGGAGCTCCTACGAGCAGTACTTC
TRBJ2-1	TRBV5-5	.	.	CASSLVDNEQFF	TGTGCCAGCAGCTTGGTCGACAATGAGCAGTTCTTC
TRBJ1-5	TRBV6-5	.	.	CASSSTGMPNQPQHF	TGTGCCAGCAGCAGTACAGGGATGCCTAATCAGCCCCAGCATTTT
TRBJ2-3	TRBV5-1	.	TRBD1	CASSPGQGPSTDTQYF	TGCGCCAGCAGCCCAGGACAGGGCCCTAGCACAGATACGCAGTATTTT
TRBJ1-5	TRBV21-1	.	.	CASSKSGSNQPQHF	TGTGCCAGCAGCAAATCAGGTAGCAATCAGCCCCAGCATTTT
TRBJ1-2	TRBV28	.	TRBD1	CASSFRGQARPNYGYTF	TGTGCCAGCAGTTTTCGGGGACAGGCCCGACCTAACTATGGCTACACCTTC
TRBJ1-5	TRBV5-4	.	.	CASSLRGSNQPQHF	TGTGCCAGCAGCTTGAGGGGTAGCAATCAGCCCCAGCATTTT
TRBJ2-7	TRBV28	.	TRBD2	CASSFLRTSGAYEQYF	TGTGCCAGCAGTTTCTTAAGGACTAGCGGGGCCTACGAGCAGTACTTC
TRBJ1-6	TRBV13	.	TRBD1	CASSLSQGAYSPLHF	TGTGCCAGCAGCTTATCACAGGGGGCGTATTCACCCCTCCACTTT
TRBJ2-1	TRBV25-1	.	TRBD2	CASSDSGEYNEQFF	TGTGCCAGCAGTGATAGCGGGGAGTACAATGAGCAGTTCTTC
TRBJ2-4	TRBV6-5	.	TRBD2	CASSYLKTSGKNIQYF	TGTGCCAGCAGTTACCTGAAGACTAGCGGCAAAAACATTCAGTACTTC
TRBJ2-7	TRBV30	once	TRBD2	CAWSWRGGIYEQYF	TGTGCCTGGAGTTGGCGGGGGGGAATCTACGAGCAGTACTTC
TRBJ2-1	TRBV10-3	.	.	CAISDPRGGGPGNEQFF	TGTGCCATCAGTGACCCTAGGGGGGGAGGGCCAGGCAATGAGCAGTTCTTC
TRBJ1-5	TRBV28	.	TRBD1	CASRSGQGGNQPQHF	TGTGCCAGCAGATCAGGACAGGGAGGCAATCAGCCCCAGCATTTT
TRBJ2-2	TRBV7-7	.	TRBD1	CASSSTGGNTGELFF	TGTGCCAGCAGCTCCACAGGGGGGAACACCGGGGAGCTGTTTTTT
TRBJ2-7	TRBV5-1	.	TRBD1	CASSLGGTGLYEQYF	TGCGCCAGCAGCTTGGGGGGGACAGGGTTGTACGAGCAGTACTTC
TRBJ2-6	TRBV5-4	once	.	CASSGGGRGGANVLTF	TGTGCCAGCAGCGGCGGGGGCAGGGGTGGGGCCAACGTCCTGACTTTC
TRBJ1-2	TRBV25-1	.	.	CASDEGGGYGYTF	TGTGCCAGCGACGAGGGTGGCGGCTATGGCTACACCTTC
TRBJ2-7	TRBV6-5	.	TRBD1	CASSYSYRGLYEQYF	TGTGCCAGCAGTTACTCCTACAGGGGGCTCTACGAGCAGTACTTC
TRBJ2-3	TRBV5-1	.	.	CASSFAAERSDTQYF	TGCGCCAGCAGCTTTGCGGCGGAGAGGTCAGATACGCAGTATTTT